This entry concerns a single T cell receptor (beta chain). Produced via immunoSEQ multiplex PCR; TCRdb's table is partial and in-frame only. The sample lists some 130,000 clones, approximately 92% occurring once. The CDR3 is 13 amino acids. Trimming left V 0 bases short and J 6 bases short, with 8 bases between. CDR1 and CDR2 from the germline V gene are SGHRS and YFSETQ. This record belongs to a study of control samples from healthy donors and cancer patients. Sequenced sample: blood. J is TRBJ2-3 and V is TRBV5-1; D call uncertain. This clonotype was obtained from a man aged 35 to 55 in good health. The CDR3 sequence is CASSLVRLDTQYF. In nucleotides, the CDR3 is TGCGCCAGCAGCTTGGTGAGGTTGGATACGCAGTATTTT.